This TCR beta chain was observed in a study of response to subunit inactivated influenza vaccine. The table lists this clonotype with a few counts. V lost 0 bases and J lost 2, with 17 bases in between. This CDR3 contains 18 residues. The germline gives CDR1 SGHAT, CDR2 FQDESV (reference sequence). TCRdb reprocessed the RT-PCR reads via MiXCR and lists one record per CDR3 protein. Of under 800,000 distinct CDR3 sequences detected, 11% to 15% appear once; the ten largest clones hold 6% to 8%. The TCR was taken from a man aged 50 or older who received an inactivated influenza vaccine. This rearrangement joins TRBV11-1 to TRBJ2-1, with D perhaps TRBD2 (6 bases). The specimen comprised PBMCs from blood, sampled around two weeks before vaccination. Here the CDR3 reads CASSLAWSGSAPYNEQFF. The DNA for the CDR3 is TGTGCCAGCAGCTTAGCGTGGTCCGGGAGTGCCCCCTACAATGAGCAGTTCTTC.